Listed here are 19 T cell receptor beta chains from one sample, sequenced in a study of T cell repertoires in cytomegalovirus infection. TCRdb ran MiXCR on the reads and lists one entry per CDR3 protein. The sample carries over 90,000 distinct CDR3 sequences, 15% to 20% recorded once. The sample comprised PBMCs. These receptors came from a human donor in good health (CMV status not recorded). Some clones in this sample may be carry-over from other donors' samples.

This clonotype was found a few times. This chain connects TRBV7-6 to TRBJ1-1; D not certain. V was pared by 2 bases and J by 5 bases, with 15 bases between. The germline V gene encodes CDR1 SGHVS and CDR2 FNYEAQ. This CDR3 has 15 residues. The CDR3, as DNA: TGTGCCAGCAGCTTATCCTCAAACCTGGAGACTGAAGCTTTCTTT. Translating gives CASSLSSNLETEAFF.

Ten or more counts support this clonotype. This chain joins TRBV7-2 and TRBJ2-1; D uncertain. V was shortened by 4 bases and J by 7 bases, with 11 bases between the two germline ends. The germline gives CDR1 SGHTA, CDR2 FQGNSA. This CDR3 is 13 amino acids long. The CDR3 protein is CASSSYKSNEQFF. The CDR3 coding sequence is TGTGCCAGCAGCTCTTATAAGAGTAATGAGCAGTTCTTC. The whole variable domain, filled in from reference TRBV7-2 and TRBJ2-1, reads GAGVSQSPSNKVTEKGKDVELRCDPISGHTALYWYRQSLGQGLEFLIYFQGNSAPDKSGLPSDRFSAERTGGSVSTLTIQRTQQEDSAVYLCASSSYKSNEQFFGPGTRLTVL.

This clonotype showed up just a few times. The chain couples TRBV5-4 to TRBJ2-3; D is perhaps TRBD1 (6 bases). This CDR3 has 14 amino acids. V was cut by 1 base and J by 2 bases, with 8 bases left in between. The germline V gene encodes CDR1 SGHNT and CDR2 YYREEE (reference sequence). CDR3 region: CASSLRGTTDTQYF. The CDR3 bases are TGTGCCAGCAGCTTGAGGGGGACCACAGATACGCAGTATTTT.

J is TRBJ1-1 and V is TRBV19; no firm D call. Deletions cut 3 bases from V and 6 bases from J, with 14 bases between. Germline assignment: CDR1 LNHDA and CDR2 SQIVND (reference sequence). The length of the CDR3 is 14 residues. CDR3 bases: TGTGCCAGTAGTATGTCCAGAGGTGGTCCTGAAGCTTTCTTT. It codes for CASSMSRGGPEAFF. Full variable domain (outside the CDR3, taken from reference TRBV19 and TRBJ1-1): DGGITQSPKYLFRKEGQNVTLSCEQNLNHDAMYWYRQDPGQGLRLIYYSQIVNDFQKGDIAEGYSVSREKKESFPLTVTSAQKNPTAFYLCASSMSRGGPEAFFGQGTRLTVV.

This clonotype was seen at least ten times. J is TRBJ1-6 and V is TRBV28, with D possibly TRBD1 on 6 matching bases. This CDR3 has 14 residues. With 6 bases removed from V and 7 bases from J, the gap between germline ends came to 13 bases. Per the germline V gene, CDR1 is MDHEN and CDR2 is SYDVKM. The CDR3 region has the DNA TGTGCCAGCAGCCTGGGACACACCAATTCACCCCTCCACTTT. This sequence encodes CASSLGHTNSPLHF. Combining the CDR3 with reference TRBV28 and TRBJ1-6 gives the whole variable domain DVKVTQSSRYLVKRTGEKVFLECVQDMDHENMFWYRQDPGLGLRLIYFSYDVKMKEKGDIPEGYSVSREKKERFSLILESASTNQTSMYLCASSLGHTNSPLHFGNGTRLTVT.

A note on this clonotype: A much larger clone is a single base away; this may be a read error. The J gene is TRBJ2-1, the V gene TRBV7-2; possibly TRBD2 for D (5 bases). The CDR3 extends over 13 amino acids. V shed 8 bases and J shed 3 bases, with 11 bases lying between them. Germline V gives CDR1 SGHTA, CDR2 FQGNSA. CDR3 bases: TGTGCCAGCTGCAACGGACTCTACAATGAGCAGTTCTTC. It yields the protein CASCNGLYNEQFF.

This clonotype was seen more than once but under ten times. The chain uses TRBV20-1 and TRBJ1-1; the D is unclear. The V and J ends lost 5 bases and 3 bases respectively, with 10 bases between them. This CDR3 region has 12 residues. Germline V lookup: CDR1 DFQATT, CDR2 SNEGSKA (reference sequence). Here the CDR3 DNA reads TGCAGTGCTCCGAGTGGCTACACTGAAGCTTTCTTT. Translation: CSAPSGYTEAFF.

This clonotype has a handful of counts. This sequence joins TRBV6-6 and TRBJ1-1; TRBD1 matches at 8 bases. Germline values: CDR1 MNHNY, CDR2 SVGAGI (reference sequence). V gave up 2 bases and J gave up 3 bases; unmatched junction bases: 5. The CDR3 is made up of 15 amino acids. The CDR3 DNA is TGTGCCAGCAGTTACGGCTCAGGGGGCTACACTGAAGCTTTCTTT. This codes for CASSYGSGGYTEAFF.

V gene TRBV11-2 combines with J gene TRBJ2-2; TRBD1 agrees at 7 bases. The CDR3 is 19 residues long. Trimming removed 5 bases from V and 1 base from J; junction bases left unmatched: 16. Germline V CDR1 and CDR2: SGHAT, FQNNGV. The CDR3 nucleotides read TGTGCCAGCAGCCGACGGACTTTCCTAGGGGGCTTGAACACCGGGGAGCTGTTTTTT. Translation gives CASSRRTFLGGLNTGELFF. Full variable domain (missing parts from reference TRBV11-2 and TRBJ2-2): EAGVAQSPRYKIIEKRQSVAFWCNPISGHATLYWYQQILGQGPKLLIQFQNNGVVDDSQLPKDRFSAERLKGVDSTLKIQPAKLEDSAVYLCASSRRTFLGGLNTGELFFGEGSRLTVL.

The chain uses TRBV28 and TRBJ2-3; D is undetermined. The CDR3 has 13 residues. CDR1 is MDHEN and CDR2 is SYDVKM in the germline V gene. With 2 bases removed from V and 4 bases from J, the gap between germline ends came to 7 bases. The CDR3 DNA is TGTGCCAGCAGTTTAGGAGAATCAGATACGCAGTATTTT. The encoded protein is CASSLGESDTQYF.

This clonotype showed up many times. The V and J genes are TRBV19 and TRBJ1-1; no definite D call. V lost 7 bases and J 10 bases, leaving 13 bases between the germline ends. CDR1 and CDR2 (germline): LNHDA, SQIVND (reference sequence). This CDR3 region has 11 residues. The CDR3 DNA sequence: TGTGCCAGTACCACCGGGATGGGAGCTTTCTTT. Translation: CASTTGMGAFF.

This sequence joins TRBV9 and TRBJ2-3; D remains ambiguous. CDR1 SGDLS and CDR2 YYNGEE come from the germline V gene. The CDR3 totals 14 residues. Trimming left V 0 bases short and J 2 bases short, with 7 bases between. In DNA form, the CDR3 reads TGTGCCAGCAGCGTAGGTCGGTCCACAGATACGCAGTATTTT. Its translation is CASSVGRSTDTQYF.

The chain links TRBV18 to TRBJ2-1; 7 bases match TRBD1. V trimming: 3 bases; J trimming: 0 bases; junction bases outside the gene matches: 2. Germline values: CDR1 KGHSH, CDR2 LQKENI. The CDR3 loop spans 15 amino acids. The CDR3 loop reads CASSPGTVSYNEQFF. Here the CDR3 DNA reads TGTGCCAGCTCACCCGGGACAGTCTCCTACAATGAGCAGTTCTTC. The whole variable domain, filled in from reference TRBV18 and TRBJ2-1, reads NAGVMQNPRHLVRRRGQEARLRCSPMKGHSHVYWYRQLPEEGLKFMVYLQKENIIDESGMPKERFSAEFPKEGPSILRIQQVVRGDSAAYFCASSPGTVSYNEQFFGPGTRLTVL.

This clonotype was picked up a small number of times. V usage is TRBV20-1 and J usage is TRBJ2-2, with TRBD2 matching over 9 bases. J lost 5 bases, V lost 7 bases, and 5 bases had no gene match. The CDR3 runs 13 residues. In germline, CDR1 is DFQATT, CDR2 SNEGSKA (reference sequence). CDR3 residues: CSVAGGKTGELFF. In DNA form, the CDR3 reads TGCAGTGTCGCGGGGGGGAAGACCGGGGAGCTGTTTTTT.

The table lists this clonotype with many counts. The chain employs TRBV7-2 and TRBJ1-5, with D tentatively TRBD1 (6 bases). Trimming pared 3 bases from V and 0 bases from J, leaving 12 bases between. The CDR3 is made up of 16 amino acids. Germline V gene sequence: CDR1 SGHTA, CDR2 FQGNSA. CDR3 bases: TGTGCCAGCAGCTTGGCAGGGACAACTAGCAATCAGCCCCAGCATTTT. Protein sequence: CASSLAGTTSNQPQHF.

This clonotype was recorded a few times. The chain recombines TRBV6-4 with TRBJ1-2; 8 nucleotides match TRBD1. Germline loops: CDR1 MRHNA, CDR2 SNTAGT. This CDR3 comprises 15 residues. The V and J ends lost 6 bases and 6 bases, in that order; junction bases with no gene match: 12. CDR3 residues: CASSPGQEDFDGYTF. The CDR3 DNA is TGTGCCAGCAGCCCGGGACAGGAGGATTTTGATGGCTACACCTTC.

This clonotype has at least ten counts. The chain carries TRBV7-2 and TRBJ2-5; D uncertain. V gave up 4 bases and J gave up 7 bases, with 16 bases separating them. Germline-derived CDR1 and CDR2 are SGHTA and FQGNSA. This CDR3 comprises 14 residues. CDR3 DNA sequence: TGTGCCAGCAGCTCAAGCCTACTTATTGGGACCCAGTACTTC. Its protein product is CASSSSLLIGTQYF.

Many counts were recorded for this clonotype. The rearrangement uses TRBV7-9 and TRBJ1-1, with TRBD1 matching over 7 bases. V lost 6 bases, J lost 4 bases, and 8 bases stayed unmatched. The CDR3 runs 14 residues. Looked up from germline, CDR1 is SEHNR and CDR2 is FQNEAQ (reference sequence). CDR3 DNA sequence: TGTGCCAGCAGTTGGAGACAGGGAGGCACTGAAGCTTTCTTT. Translating gives CASSWRQGGTEAFF.

There are many counts of this clonotype. The chain employs TRBV7-2 and TRBJ2-5; the D gene is possibly TRBD1 (5 bases). Germline CDR1 reads SGHTA; CDR2 reads FQGNSA. V dropped 2 bases and J dropped 2 bases, with 9 bases sitting between them. The CDR3 length is 14 residues. CDR3 in DNA: TGTGCCAGCAGCTTAAAGGGGTCTCAAGAGACCCAGTACTTC. This sequence encodes CASSLKGSQETQYF.